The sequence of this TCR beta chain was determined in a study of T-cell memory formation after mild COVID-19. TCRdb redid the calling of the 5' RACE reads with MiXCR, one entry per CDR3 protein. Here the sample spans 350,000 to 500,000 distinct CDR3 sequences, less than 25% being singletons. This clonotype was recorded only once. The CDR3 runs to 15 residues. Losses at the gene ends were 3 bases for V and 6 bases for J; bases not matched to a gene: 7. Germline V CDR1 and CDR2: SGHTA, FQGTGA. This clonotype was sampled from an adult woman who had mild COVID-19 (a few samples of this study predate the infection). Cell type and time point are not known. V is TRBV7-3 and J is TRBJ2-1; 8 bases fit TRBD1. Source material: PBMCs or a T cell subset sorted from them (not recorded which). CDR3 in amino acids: CASSLTGATVNEQFF. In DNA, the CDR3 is TGTGCCAGCAGCTTGACAGGGGCGACCGTCAATGAGCAGTTCTTC.